This T cell receptor (beta chain) originates from a study of OX40 agonist ivuxolimab in advanced cancers. Study results and limitations: Expanded peripheral T-cell antigen specificity went undetermined.

Only one count was recorded for this clone. Its antigen remains unknown. Trimming removed 5 bases at V and 5 bases at J, with 13 bases between. CDR1 is LNHDA, CDR2 SQIVND, per germline (reference sequence). CDR3 length equals 13 residues. TCRdb's table, derived via immunoSEQ multiplex PCR, lists solely in-frame clones and lacks some. The table includes about 99,000 clones, 90% to 96% detected once. This rearrangement joins TRBV19 to TRBJ2-7; tentatively, D is TRBD1 (6 bases). This TCR was recovered from an adult with an advanced solid tumor such as melanoma, head and neck, liver or kidney cancer. The sample consisted of CD4+ or CD8+ T cells sorted from blood, taken in a trial of the OX40 agonist ivuxolimab. In DNA, the CDR3 is TGTGCCAGTAGTTTGGACAGAAACAACGAGCAGTACTTC. This translates into CASSLDRNNEQYF.